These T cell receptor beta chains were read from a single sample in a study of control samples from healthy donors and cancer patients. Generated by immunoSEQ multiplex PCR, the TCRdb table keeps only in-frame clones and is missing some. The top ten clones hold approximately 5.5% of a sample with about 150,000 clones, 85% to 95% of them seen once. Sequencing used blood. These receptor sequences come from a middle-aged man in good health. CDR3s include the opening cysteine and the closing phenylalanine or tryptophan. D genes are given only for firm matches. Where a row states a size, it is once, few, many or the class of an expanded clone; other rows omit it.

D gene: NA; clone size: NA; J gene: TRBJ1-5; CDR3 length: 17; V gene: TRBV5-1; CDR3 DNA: TGCGCCAGCAGCTTGGGGGAGGAACCCTATAGCAATCAGCCCCAGCATTTT; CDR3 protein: CASSLGEEPYSNQPQHF
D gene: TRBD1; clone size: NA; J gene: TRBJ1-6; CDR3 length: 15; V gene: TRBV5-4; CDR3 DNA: TGTGCCAGCAGCCGGGACAGGGCAAATAATTCACCCCTCCACTTT; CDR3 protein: CASSRDRANNSPLHF
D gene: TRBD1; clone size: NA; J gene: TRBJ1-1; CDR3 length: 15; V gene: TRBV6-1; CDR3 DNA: TGTGCCAGCAGTGAAATAAGGGGGCCATCGGATGAAGCTTTCTTT; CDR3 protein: CASSEIRGPSDEAFF
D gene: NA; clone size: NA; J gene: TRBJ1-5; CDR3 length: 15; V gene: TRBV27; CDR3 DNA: TGTGCCAGCAGTTTAGGTGCAGGGTTGGATCAGCCCCAGCATTTT; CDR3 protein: CASSLGAGLDQPQHF
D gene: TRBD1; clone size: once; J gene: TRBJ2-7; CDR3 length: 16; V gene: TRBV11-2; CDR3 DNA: TGTGCCAGCAGCTCGCCCGACAGGGGCAGCTCCTACGAGCAGTACTTC; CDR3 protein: CASSSPDRGSSYEQYF
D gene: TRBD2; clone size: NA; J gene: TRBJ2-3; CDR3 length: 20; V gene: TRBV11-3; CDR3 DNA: TGTGCCAGCAGCTCCCCCGGGACTAGCGGGGGCCTCCTTAGCACAGATACGCAGTATTTT; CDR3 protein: CASSSPGTSGGLLSTDTQYF
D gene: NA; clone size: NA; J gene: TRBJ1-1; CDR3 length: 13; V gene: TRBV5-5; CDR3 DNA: TGTGCCAGCAGCGCAAACAGGAGCCCTGAAGCTTTCTTT; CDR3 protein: CASSANRSPEAFF
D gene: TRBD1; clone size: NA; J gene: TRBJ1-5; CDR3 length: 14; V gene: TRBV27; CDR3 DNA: TGTGCCAGCAGCTCCGGGACAGGGTACCAGCCCCAGCATTTT; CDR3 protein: CASSSGTGYQPQHF
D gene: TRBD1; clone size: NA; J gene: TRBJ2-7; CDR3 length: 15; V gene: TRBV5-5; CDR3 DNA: TGTGCCAGCAGCAACGGACAGGGGGTTTCGTACGAGCAGTACTTC; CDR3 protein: CASSNGQGVSYEQYF
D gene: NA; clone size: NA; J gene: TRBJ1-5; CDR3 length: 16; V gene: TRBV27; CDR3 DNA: TGTGCCAGCAGTTTATCGGGGGACGGATTCAATCAGCCCCAGCATTTT; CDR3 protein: CASSLSGDGFNQPQHF
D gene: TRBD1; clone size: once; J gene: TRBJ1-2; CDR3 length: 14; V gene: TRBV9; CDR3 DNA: TGTGCCAGCAGCGCCGGGACAGGGAACTATGGCTACACCTTC; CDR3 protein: CASSAGTGNYGYTF
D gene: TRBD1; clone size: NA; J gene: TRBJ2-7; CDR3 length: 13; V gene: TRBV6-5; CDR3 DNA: TGTGCCAGCTCCCAGGGGGCGCGGTACGAGCAGTACTTC; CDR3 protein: CASSQGARYEQYF
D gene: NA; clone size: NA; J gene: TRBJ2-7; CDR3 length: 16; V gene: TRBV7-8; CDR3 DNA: TGTGCCAGCAGCGCTAGGACAGCGGGGACGGCCTACGAGCAGTACTTC; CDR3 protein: CASSARTAGTAYEQYF
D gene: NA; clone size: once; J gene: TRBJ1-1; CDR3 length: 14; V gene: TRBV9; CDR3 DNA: TGTGCCAGCAGCCTAGGGTCCCCGAACACTGAAGCTTTCTTT; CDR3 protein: CASSLGSPNTEAFF
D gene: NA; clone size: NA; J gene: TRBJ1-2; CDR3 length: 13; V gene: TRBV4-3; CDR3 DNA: TGCGCCAGCCGCCAAAGAGGGATAAGTGGCTACACCTTC; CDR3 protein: CASRQRGISGYTF
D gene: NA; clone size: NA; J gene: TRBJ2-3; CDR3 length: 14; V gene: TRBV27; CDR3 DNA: TGTGCCAGCAGTTTCCAGCGGGGCACAGATACGCAGTATTTT; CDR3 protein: CASSFQRGTDTQYF
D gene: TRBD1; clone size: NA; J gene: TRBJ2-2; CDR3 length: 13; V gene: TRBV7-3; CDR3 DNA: TGTGCCAGCAGCCCCCAGGGGGACGGGGAGCTGTTTTTT; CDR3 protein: CASSPQGDGELFF
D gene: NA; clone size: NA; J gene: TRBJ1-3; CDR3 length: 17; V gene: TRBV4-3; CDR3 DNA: TGCGCCAGCAGCCTAGAGACTTGGGGGGACTCTGGAAACACCATATATTTT; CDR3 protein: CASSLETWGDSGNTIYF
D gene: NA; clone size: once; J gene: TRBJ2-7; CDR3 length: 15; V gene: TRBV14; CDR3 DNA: TGTGCCAGCAGCCAAGTCCCTTGGCAGGATTACGAGCAGTACTTC; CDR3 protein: CASSQVPWQDYEQYF
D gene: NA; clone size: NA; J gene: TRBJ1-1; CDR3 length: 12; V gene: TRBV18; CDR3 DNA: TGTGCCAGCTCGCCTGACCCGCATGCGCCTTTCTTT; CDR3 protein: CASSPDPHAPFF
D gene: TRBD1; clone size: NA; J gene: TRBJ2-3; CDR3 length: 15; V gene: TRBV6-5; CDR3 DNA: TGTGCCAGCAGTTCTGGGGACAGAAGCACAGATACGCAGTATTTT; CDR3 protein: CASSSGDRSTDTQYF
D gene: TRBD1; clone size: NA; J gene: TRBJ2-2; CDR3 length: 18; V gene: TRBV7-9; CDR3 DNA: TGTGCCAGCAGCCCCGGGACAGGCGGTGTGAGGAACACCGGGGAGCTGTTTTTT; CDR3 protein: CASSPGTGGVRNTGELFF
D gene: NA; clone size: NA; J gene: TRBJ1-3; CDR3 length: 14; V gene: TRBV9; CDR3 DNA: TGTGCCAGCAGCCTTACTGGTAATGGAAACACCATATATTTT; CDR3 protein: CASSLTGNGNTIYF
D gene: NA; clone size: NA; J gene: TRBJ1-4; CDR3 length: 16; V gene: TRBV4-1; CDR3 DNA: TGCGCCAGCAGCCAAGTGGATATGGGTTTCGCGGGAAAACTGTTTTTT; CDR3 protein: CASSQVDMGFAGKLFF
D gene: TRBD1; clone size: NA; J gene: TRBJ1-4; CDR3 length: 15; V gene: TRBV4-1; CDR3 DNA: TGCGCCAGCAGGGTGGAAGACAGGGAAAGTGAAAAACTGTTTTTT; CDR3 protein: CASRVEDRESEKLFF
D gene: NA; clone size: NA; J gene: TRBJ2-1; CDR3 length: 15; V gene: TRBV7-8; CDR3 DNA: TGTGCCAGCAGCTTGAGGACGGGTAACTACAATGAGCAGTTCTTC; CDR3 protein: CASSLRTGNYNEQFF
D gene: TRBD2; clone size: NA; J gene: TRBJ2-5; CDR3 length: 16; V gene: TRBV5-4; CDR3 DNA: TGTGCCAGCCACCGACGGACTAGCGGGACGGGAGAGACCCAGTACTTC; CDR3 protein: CASHRRTSGTGETQYF
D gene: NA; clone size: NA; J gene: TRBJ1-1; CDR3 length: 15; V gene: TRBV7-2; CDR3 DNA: TGTGCCAGCAGCCAAACCGGGAGTATGAACACTGAAGCTTTCTTT; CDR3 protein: CASSQTGSMNTEAFF
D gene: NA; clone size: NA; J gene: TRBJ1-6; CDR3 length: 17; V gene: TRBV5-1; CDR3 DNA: TGCGCCAGCAGCCCATCCAGCGTTACTCCGGGGAATTCACCCCTCCACTTT; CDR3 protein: CASSPSSVTPGNSPLHF
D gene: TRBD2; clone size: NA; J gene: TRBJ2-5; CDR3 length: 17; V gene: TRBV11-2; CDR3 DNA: TGTGCCAGCAGCTTAGAGTTCAGCGGGGGGCCCCAAGAGACCCAGTACTTC; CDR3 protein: CASSLEFSGGPQETQYF
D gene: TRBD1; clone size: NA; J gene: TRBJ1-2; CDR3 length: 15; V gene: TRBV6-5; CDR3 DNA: TGTGCCAGCAGTTACGGACAGGGGGGGGACTATGGCTACACCTTC; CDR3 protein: CASSYGQGGDYGYTF
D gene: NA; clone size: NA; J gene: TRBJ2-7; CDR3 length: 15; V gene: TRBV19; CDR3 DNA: TGTGCCAGTAGTATATGGCAGGCCCGAAAGGACGAGCAGTACTTC; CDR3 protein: CASSIWQARKDEQYF
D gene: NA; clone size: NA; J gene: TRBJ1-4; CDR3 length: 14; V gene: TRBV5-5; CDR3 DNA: TGTGCCAGCAGCTTTACGGGTTCTGGAGAAAAACTGTTTTTT; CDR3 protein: CASSFTGSGEKLFF